This TCR beta chain was obtained from a study of OX40 agonist ivuxolimab in advanced cancers. The overall study: Partial responses were achieved by three patients, of whom one had hepatocellular carcinoma and two had cutaneous melanoma. Study-wide results and limits: Clonal expansion from baseline to week 6 occurred in both CD4+ and CD8+ T cells. CD4+ T cells averaged fewer expanded clones than CD8+ T cells. Still undetermined is the antigen specificity of the expanded peripheral T cells.

There are 17 residues in the CDR3. V gave up 4 bases and J gave up 0 bases; unmatched junction bases: 6. Germline V gene lookup returns CDR1 ENHRY and CDR2 SYGVKD. Profiling relied on immunoSEQ multiplex PCR, and the TCRdb table lists in-frame clones only, not all of them. Of 85,000 to 100,000 clones listed, less than 95% were seen once; the top ten hold 0.15% to 0.2%. As regards this clone: No antigen is known for it.

The J gene is TRBJ2-2, the V gene TRBV10-3; 9 nucleotides line up with TRBD2. Source: CD4+ or CD8+ T cells sorted from blood, taken in a trial of the OX40 agonist ivuxolimab. This clonotype was sampled from an adult with an advanced solid tumor such as melanoma, head and neck, liver or kidney cancer. The CDR3 DNA reads as TGTGCCATCAGTGTGAGTAGCGGGGGTTCGAACACCGGGGAGCTGTTTTTT. Translated, it gives CAISVSSGGSNTGELFF.